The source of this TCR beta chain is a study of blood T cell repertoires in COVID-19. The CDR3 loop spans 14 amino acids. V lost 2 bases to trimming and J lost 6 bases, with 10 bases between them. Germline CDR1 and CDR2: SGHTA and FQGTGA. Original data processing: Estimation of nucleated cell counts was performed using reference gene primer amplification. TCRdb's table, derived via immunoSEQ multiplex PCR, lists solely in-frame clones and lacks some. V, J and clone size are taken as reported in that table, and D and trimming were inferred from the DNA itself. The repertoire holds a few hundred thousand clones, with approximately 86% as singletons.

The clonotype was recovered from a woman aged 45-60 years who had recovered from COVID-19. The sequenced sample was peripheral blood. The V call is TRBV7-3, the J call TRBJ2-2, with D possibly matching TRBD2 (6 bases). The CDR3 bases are TGTGCCAGCAGCTTACTTGGAGGGCCCGGGGAGCTGTTTTTT. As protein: CASSLLGGPGELFF.